This is a list of T cell receptor beta chains from one sample in a study of T cell responses to AZD1222 COVID-19 vaccine. Generated by immunoSEQ multiplex PCR, the TCRdb table keeps only in-frame clones and is missing some. The table has 65,000 to 85,000 clones, more than 75% seen once. The sequencing here drew on peripheral blood, taken on day 0 of AZD1222 vaccination. The receptors derive from an adult in good health. The CDR3 runs from the conserved cysteine through the conserved F or W. The D gene is left open where the match is weak. Where a row states a size, it is once, few, many or the class of an expanded clone; other rows omit it.

J	size	V	D	DNA	CDR3
TRBJ1-1	-	TRBV11-2	-	TGTGCCAGCAGCTTAGGAAGAGCTTTCTTT	CASSLGRAFF
TRBJ1-2	-	TRBV3-1/TRBV3-2	-	TGTGCCAGCAGCCAAGACTGGGGGGCCTATGGCTACACCTTC	CASSQDWGAYGYTF
TRBJ1-1	-	TRBV6-5	-	TGTGCCAGCAGGAGACAGGCGAACACTGAAGCTTTCTTT	CASRRQANTEAFF
TRBJ1-6	-	TRBV9	-	TGTGCCAGCAGCTGGACGGCCTCCCCGGAAAATTCACCCCTCCACTTT	CASSWTASPENSPLHF
TRBJ1-6	few	TRBV12-3/TRBV12-4	-	TGTGCCAGCAGTTTTTTGTCACCCCTCCACTTT	CASSFLSPLHF
TRBJ1-1	-	TRBV7-2	-	TGTGCCAGCAGCTTGGGGCACGGACGGAACACTGAAGCTTTCTTT	CASSLGHGRNTEAFF
TRBJ1-1	-	TRBV9	TRBD1	TGTGCCAGCAGCGTAGCCCCCCGACAGGGGGGAACTGAAGCTTTCTTT	CASSVAPRQGGTEAFF
TRBJ1-3	-	TRBV10-3	-	TGTGCCATCACCAAGGACGGAACTGGAAACACCATATATTTT	CAITKDGTGNTIYF
TRBJ1-2	-	TRBV5-1	-	TGCGCCAGCAGCTTGGAACAAACCTTCTATGGCTACACCTTC	CASSLEQTFYGYTF
TRBJ2-7	-	TRBV3-1/TRBV3-2	-	TGTGCCAGCAGCCATGACAGGAAAAGGCTTTTCGAGCAGTACTTC	CASSHDRKRLFEQYF
TRBJ1-1	-	TRBV6-5	-	TGTGCCAGCAGTTACAATCAGGAATCATCGGGTTTCTTT	CASSYNQESSGFF
TRBJ1-6	-	TRBV11-1	-	TGTGCCAGCAGCGAAAGGTCCAGGGGTAATTCACCCCTCCACTTT	CASSERSRGNSPLHF
TRBJ2-7	-	TRBV6-5	TRBD1	TGTGCCAGCAGTCCCCGGGACAGGGAGTACGAGCAGTACTTC	CASSPRDREYEQYF
TRBJ2-1	-	TRBV24-1	TRBD2	TGTGCCACCAGTGACCCGACTAGCGGGGGTTTCAATGAGCAGTTCTTC	CATSDPTSGGFNEQFF
TRBJ2-1	-	TRBV6-2/TRBV6-3	TRBD2	TGTGCCAGCAGTGATCTAGCGGGGAACTCCTACAATGAGCAGTTCTTC	CASSDLAGNSYNEQFF
TRBJ1-6	-	TRBV20-1	-	TGCAGTGCTAGTCCCGAGGCAGGTTTAAATTCACCCCTCCACTTT	CSASPEAGLNSPLHF
TRBJ2-5	-	TRBV7-2	-	TGTGCCACCAAAGCGGGCTATCTCCAAGAGACCCAGTACTTC	CATKAGYLQETQYF
TRBJ1-2	-	TRBV14	TRBD1	TGTGCCAGCAGCCAAGCGGGGACAGGGGGAAGATATGGCTACACCTTC	CASSQAGTGGRYGYTF
TRBJ2-7	-	TRBV4-3	TRBD1	TGCGCCAGCAGCCAAGACCCGGGACAGGGAGCGTACGAGCAGTACTTC	CASSQDPGQGAYEQYF
TRBJ2-1	-	TRBV13	TRBD2	TGTGCCAGCAGCCCAAGGACTAGCAGCTCCTACAATGAGCAGTTCTTC	CASSPRTSSSYNEQFF
TRBJ1-1	-	TRBV27	-	TGTGCCAGCCCTGGCTGGACTTTGAACACTGAAGCTTTCTTT	CASPGWTLNTEAFF
TRBJ2-2	-	TRBV11-1	TRBD1	TGTGCCAGCAGCGCGCCAGACAGGGCTGTCGGGGAGCTGTTTTTT	CASSAPDRAVGELFF
TRBJ2-7	-	TRBV5-1	-	TGCGCCAGCAGCTTGGGGGACTTCTCCAACGAGCAGTACTTC	CASSLGDFSNEQYF
TRBJ2-5	-	TRBV6-1	TRBD2	TGTGCCAGCAGTGGAAGTGTGGTAGCGGGTCAAGAGACCCAGTACTTC	CASSGSVVAGQETQYF
TRBJ2-3	-	TRBV7-6	TRBD2	TGTGCCAGCAGCTTAGACCCCCAGCGGGGGTGGGCTCCAGATACGCAGTATTTT	CASSLDPQRGWAPDTQYF
TRBJ1-1	-	TRBV4-1	-	TGCGCCAGCAGCCAAGATCAGCGCGGGGCTTTCTTT	CASSQDQRGAFF
TRBJ2-3	-	TRBV5-4	TRBD1	TGTGCCAGCAGCTCCGGCAGAGGGGGCTCCACAGATACGCAGTATTTT	CASSSGRGGSTDTQYF
TRBJ1-5	-	TRBV28	-	TGTGCCAGCACCCTGACGGGAGATTGGCCCCAGCATTTT	CASTLTGDWPQHF
TRBJ2-5	once	TRBV7-8	-	TGTGCCAGCAGCCTTTTCCAAGAGACCCAGTACTTC	CASSLFQETQYF
TRBJ2-5	-	TRBV7-2	TRBD2	TGTGCCAGCAGCCGCGGGGGACCTCAAGAGACCCAGTACTTC	CASSRGGPQETQYF
TRBJ1-1	-	TRBV5-4	-	TGTGCCAGCAGCTTTTTGGCCAGGAACACTGAAGCTTTCTTT	CASSFLARNTEAFF
TRBJ2-1	-	TRBV6-4	TRBD1	TGTGCCAGCAGCGAAACTACCGCGTGGGACAGGTACAATGAGCAGTTCTTC	CASSETTAWDRYNEQFF
TRBJ2-1	-	TRBV5-1	TRBD1	TGCGCCAGCAGCTTGGCGCCAGGGGGCTTCAATGAGCAGTTCTTC	CASSLAPGGFNEQFF
TRBJ1-3	-	TRBV29-1	-	TGCAGCGGGGGTCGAGGCTCTGTAAACACCATATATTTT	CSGGRGSVNTIYF
TRBJ2-3	-	TRBV24-1	-	TGTGCCACCAGTGACCCAAGGACAGAGCCACGGACGCAGTATTTT	CATSDPRTEPRTQYF
TRBJ2-3	-	TRBV28	-	TGTGCCAGCAGTCCCCCCACAGATACGCAGTATTTT	CASSPPTDTQYF
TRBJ1-6	medium-sized	TRBV2	-	TGTGCCAGCAGCCCCCAGGGAAATTCACCCCTCCACTTT	CASSPQGNSPLHF
TRBJ1-5	-	TRBV20-1	-	TGCAGTGCTAGTAACAGAGAATCACAACCCCAGCATTTT	CSASNRESQPQHF
TRBJ1-2	-	TRBV9	-	TGTGCCAGCAGCGCGACCGCCCTGGGCTATGGCTACACCTTC	CASSATALGYGYTF
TRBJ2-5	-	TRBV24-1	TRBD1	TGTGCCACCAGTGCCGCGACAGGGCAAGAGACCCAGTACTTC	CATSAATGQETQYF
TRBJ2-2	-	TRBV5-1	-	TGCGCCAGCAGCGAGCGGAACACCGGGGAGCTGTTTTTT	CASSERNTGELFF
TRBJ2-5	-	TRBV7-9	TRBD1	TGTGCCAGCAGCTCACAACAGGGGTGGGAAGAGACCCAGTACTTC	CASSSQQGWEETQYF
TRBJ2-7	few	TRBV4-3	-	TGCGCCAGCAGCCAAGGGAGGAGAGAGTACGAGCAGTACTTC	CASSQGRREYEQYF
TRBJ2-7	-	TRBV11-1	-	TGTGCCAGCAGCCCTGGGGGGCCCTACGAGCAGTACTTC	CASSPGGPYEQYF
TRBJ2-5	-	TRBV2	TRBD1	TGTGCCAGCAGTGGGACCGGGACAGCTCAAGGGACCCAGTACTTC	CASSGTGTAQGTQYF
TRBJ2-3	-	TRBV28	-	TGTGCCAGCCGCTTCGCCGCCCGCACAGATACGCAGTATTTT	CASRFAARTDTQYF
TRBJ2-7	-	TRBV28	-	TGTGCCAGCAGCCCCACCGGGGGCAACTACGAGCAGTACTTC	CASSPTGGNYEQYF
TRBJ1-5	-	TRBV6-4	-	TGTGCCAGCAGTGACGTTGACAGGAACAATCAGCCCCAGCATTTT	CASSDVDRNNQPQHF
TRBJ2-2	-	TRBV2	TRBD2	TGTGCCAGCAGGGCCCGGGAGGGCAGGACCGGGGAGCTGTTTTTT	CASRAREGRTGELFF
TRBJ2-5	-	TRBV3-1/TRBV3-2	TRBD2	TGTGCCAGCAGCTACACGACTAGCGGGGGGTTTAAAGAGACCCAGTACTTC	CASSYTTSGGFKETQYF
TRBJ1-2	-	TRBV13	-	TGTGCCAGCAGCTTAGGCCGTGGCGACTATGGCTACACCTTC	CASSLGRGDYGYTF
TRBJ2-2	-	TRBV9	TRBD2	TGTGCCAGCAGCGTACGTGGTAGCGGGGGTCGAGGCACCGGGGAGCTGTTTTTT	CASSVRGSGGRGTGELFF
TRBJ2-1	-	TRBV13	-	TGTGCCAGCAGCTTAGTCCGGACCCTCAGCTCCTACAATGAGCAGTTCTTC	CASSLVRTLSSYNEQFF
TRBJ1-5	-	TRBV28	TRBD1	TGTGCCAGCAGTCCTACCCGACAGGGTAAATATAGCAATCAGCCCCAGCATTTT	CASSPTRQGKYSNQPQHF
TRBJ1-5	-	TRBV7-9	-	TGTGCCAGCAGCGATTCGGGGGGCCTATCTCCCCCCCAGCATTTT	CASSDSGGLSPPQHF